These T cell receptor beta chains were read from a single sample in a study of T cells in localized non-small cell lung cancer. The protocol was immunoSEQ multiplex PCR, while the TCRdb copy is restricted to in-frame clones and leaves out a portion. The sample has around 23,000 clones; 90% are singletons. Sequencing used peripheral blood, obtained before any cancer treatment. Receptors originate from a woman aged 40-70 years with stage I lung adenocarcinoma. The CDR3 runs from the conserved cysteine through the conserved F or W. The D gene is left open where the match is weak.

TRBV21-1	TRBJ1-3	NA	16	CASSKGRGSSGNTIYF
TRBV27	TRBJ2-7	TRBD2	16	CASSLSGVRGVYEQYF
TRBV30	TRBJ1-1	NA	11	CAWSINTEAFF
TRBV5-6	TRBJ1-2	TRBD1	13	CASRYRGGYGYTF
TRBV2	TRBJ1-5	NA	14	CASRLGHRNQPQHF
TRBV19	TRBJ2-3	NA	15	CASSPGAHSTDTQYF
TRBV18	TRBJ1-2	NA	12	CASSPRVPSYTF
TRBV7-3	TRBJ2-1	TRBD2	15	CASSRLAGGTDEQFF
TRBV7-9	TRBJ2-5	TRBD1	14	CASSLHGQGETQYF
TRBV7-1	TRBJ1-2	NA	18	CASSPGGAGQHANYGYTF
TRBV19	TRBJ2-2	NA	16	CASSTTAGAPTGELFF
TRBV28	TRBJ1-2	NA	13	CASSLERRYGYTF
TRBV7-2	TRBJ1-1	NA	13	CASSLDRVIGAFF
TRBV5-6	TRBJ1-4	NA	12	CASSLNEEKLFF
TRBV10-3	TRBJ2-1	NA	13	CAISEGLGNEQFF
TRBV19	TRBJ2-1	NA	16	CASRGGTAYSYNEQFF
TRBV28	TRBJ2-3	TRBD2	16	CASSLGGSGKGDTQYF
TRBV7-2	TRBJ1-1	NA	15	CASSLYASWGTEAFF
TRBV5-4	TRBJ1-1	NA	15	CASSLAPTGDTEAFF
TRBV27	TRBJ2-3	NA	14	CASSSPELGDTQYF
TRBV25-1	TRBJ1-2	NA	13	CASSEGSGYGYTF
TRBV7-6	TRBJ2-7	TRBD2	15	CASSLVASGFYEQYF
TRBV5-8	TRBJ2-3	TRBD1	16	CASSPGTGGGADTQYF
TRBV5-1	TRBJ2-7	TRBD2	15	CASSWGGTSRNEQYF
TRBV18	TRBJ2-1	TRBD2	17	CASSPDLASGTNNEQFF
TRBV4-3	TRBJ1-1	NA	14	CASSQDLRVTEAFF
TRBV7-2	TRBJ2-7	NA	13	CASSLAQDYEQYF
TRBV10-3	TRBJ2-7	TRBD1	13	CAIRGGQGYEQYF
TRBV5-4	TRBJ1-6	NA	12	CASSSTNSPLHF
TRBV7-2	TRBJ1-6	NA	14	CASSLETGYSPLHF
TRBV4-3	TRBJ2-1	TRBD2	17	CASSQDPAGALYNEQFF
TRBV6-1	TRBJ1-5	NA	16	CASSEVFLGLRQPQHF
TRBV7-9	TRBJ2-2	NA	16	CASSLTRRVGTGELFF
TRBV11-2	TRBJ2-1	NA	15	CASSLVRASYNEQFF
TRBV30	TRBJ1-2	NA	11	CAWSTYYGYTF
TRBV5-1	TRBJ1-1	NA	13	CASSYPGNTEAFF
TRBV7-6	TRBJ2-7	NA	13	CASSLSLDYEQYF
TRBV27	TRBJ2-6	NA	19	CASSLSHRGPRSGANVLTF
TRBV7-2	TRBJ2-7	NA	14	CASSPAPGSYEQYF
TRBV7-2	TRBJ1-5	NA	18	CASSHSRLGGSRHQPQHF
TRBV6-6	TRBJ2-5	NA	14	CASRGEQSASRSYF
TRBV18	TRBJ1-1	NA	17	CASSPTTSSEPNTEAFF
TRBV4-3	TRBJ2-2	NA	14	CASRNGVITGELFF
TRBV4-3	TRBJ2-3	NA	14	CASSQGGAVDTQYF
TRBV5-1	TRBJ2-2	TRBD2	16	CASSLSTSATTGELFF
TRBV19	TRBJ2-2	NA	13	CASSSYNTGELFF
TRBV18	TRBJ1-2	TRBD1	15	CASSPLDRGDAGYTF
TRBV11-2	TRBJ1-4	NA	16	CASSFRIQRSGEKLFF
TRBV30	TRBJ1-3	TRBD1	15	CAWSHHRGRGNTIYF
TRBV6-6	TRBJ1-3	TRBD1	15	CASSPEGAAGNTIYF
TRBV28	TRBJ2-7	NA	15	CASSLHWDGSYEQYF
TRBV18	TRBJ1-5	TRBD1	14	CASSEDRVGQPQHF
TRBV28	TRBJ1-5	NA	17	CASSPEGKTGRNQPQHF
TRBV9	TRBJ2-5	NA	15	CASSVGGSPLGEQYF